The T cell receptor beta chain under discussion was sequenced for a study of memory B cells and T cells in multiple sclerosis. Profiling relied on immunoSEQ multiplex PCR, and the TCRdb table lists in-frame clones only, not all of them. The data contain roughly 14,000 clones, approximately 69% of them singletons. The CDR3 spans 15 residues. V was clipped by 1 base and J by 4 bases, with 14 bases between them. Germline loops: CDR1 SGHNT, CDR2 YYREEE (reference sequence). The chain is built from TRBV5-4 and TRBJ1-1; perhaps TRBD1 as D (5 bases). The TCR originated in a human donor with multiple sclerosis. The sequenced sample consisted of memory (CD45RO+) CD4+ T cells from blood. In nucleotides, the CDR3 is TGTGCCAGCAGCTTGCAGGGATCGCTCCGCACTGAAGCTTTCTTT. It codes for CASSLQGSLRTEAFF.